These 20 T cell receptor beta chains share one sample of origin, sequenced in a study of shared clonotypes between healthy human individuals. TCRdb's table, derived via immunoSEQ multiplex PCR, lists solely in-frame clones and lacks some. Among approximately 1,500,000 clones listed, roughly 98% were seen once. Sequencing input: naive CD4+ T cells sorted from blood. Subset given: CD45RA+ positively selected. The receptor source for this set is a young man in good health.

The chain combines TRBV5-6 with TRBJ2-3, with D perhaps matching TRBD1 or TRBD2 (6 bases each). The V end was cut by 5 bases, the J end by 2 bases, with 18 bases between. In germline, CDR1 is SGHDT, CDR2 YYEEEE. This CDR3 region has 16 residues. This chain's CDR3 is CASRRDTQGSTDTQYF. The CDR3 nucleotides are TGTGCCAGCAGGCGGGACACTCAGGGGTCCACAGATACGCAGTATTTT.

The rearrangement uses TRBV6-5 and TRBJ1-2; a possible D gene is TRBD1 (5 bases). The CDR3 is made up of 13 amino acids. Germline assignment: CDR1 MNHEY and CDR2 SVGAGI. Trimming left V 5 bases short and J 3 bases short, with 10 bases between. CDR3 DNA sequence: TGTGCCAGCAGTCCGGACAAGGACTATGGCTACACCTTC. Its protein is CASSPDKDYGYTF.

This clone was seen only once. The CDR3, as DNA: TGTGCCAGCAACGTCGGCGGCGGGAGTAACGAGCAGTACTTC. Translating gives CASNVGGGSNEQYF. The V call is TRBV11-2, the J call TRBJ2-7, with 7 bases fitting TRBD2. The CDR3 contains 14 residues. Trimming cost V 7 bases and J 5 bases; bases outside gene matches: 11. Germline loops: CDR1 SGHAT, CDR2 FQNNGV.

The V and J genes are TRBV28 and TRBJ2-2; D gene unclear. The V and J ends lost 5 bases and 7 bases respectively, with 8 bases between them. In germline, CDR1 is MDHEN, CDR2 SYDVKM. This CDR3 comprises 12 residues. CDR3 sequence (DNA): TGTGCCAGCAGTCCGGGTAACGGGGAGCTGTTTTTT. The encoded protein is CASSPGNGELFF.

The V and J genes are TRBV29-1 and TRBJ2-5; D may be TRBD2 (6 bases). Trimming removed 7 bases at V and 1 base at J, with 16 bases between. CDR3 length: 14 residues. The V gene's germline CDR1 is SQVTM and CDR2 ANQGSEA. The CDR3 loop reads CSGGEKGGQETQYF. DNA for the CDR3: TGCAGCGGGGGGGAGAAGGGAGGCCAAGAGACCCAGTACTTC.

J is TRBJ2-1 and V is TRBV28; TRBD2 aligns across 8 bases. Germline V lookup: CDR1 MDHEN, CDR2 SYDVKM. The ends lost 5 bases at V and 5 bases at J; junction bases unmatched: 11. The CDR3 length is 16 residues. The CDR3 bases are TGTGCCAGCAGTCTGCCCAAGCGGGAGCGGAACAATGAGCAGTTCTTC. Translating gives CASSLPKRERNNEQFF.

The CDR3 here is CASSLVRAMQYF. In DNA, the CDR3 is TGTGCCAGCAGCTTGGTCAGGGCGATGCAGTATTTT. The chain uses TRBV11-2 and TRBJ2-3, with a tentative D call TRBD1 (5 bases). From germline, CDR1 is SGHAT and CDR2 FQNNGV. CDR3 length: 12 residues. Trimming took off 3 bases at V and 11 bases at J, with 12 bases between the two ends.

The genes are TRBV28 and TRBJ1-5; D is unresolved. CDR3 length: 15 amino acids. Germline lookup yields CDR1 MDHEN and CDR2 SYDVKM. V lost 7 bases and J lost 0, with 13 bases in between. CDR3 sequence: CASTAREFSNQPQHF. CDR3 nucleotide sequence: TGTGCCAGCACCGCTAGGGAGTTTAGCAATCAGCCCCAGCATTTT.

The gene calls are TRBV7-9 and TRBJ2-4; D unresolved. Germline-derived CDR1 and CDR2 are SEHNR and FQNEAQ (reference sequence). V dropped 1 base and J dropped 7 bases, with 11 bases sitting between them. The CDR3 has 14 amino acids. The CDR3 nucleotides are TGTGCCAGCAGCTTAGTTACGATCGGGAACATTCAGTACTTC. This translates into CASSLVTIGNIQYF.

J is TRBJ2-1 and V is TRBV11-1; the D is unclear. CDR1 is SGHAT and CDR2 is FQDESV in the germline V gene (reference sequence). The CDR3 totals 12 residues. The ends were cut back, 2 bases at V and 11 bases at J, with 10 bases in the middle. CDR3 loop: CASSLRPPQQFF. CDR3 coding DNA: TGTGCCAGCAGCTTAAGGCCGCCGCAGCAGTTCTTC. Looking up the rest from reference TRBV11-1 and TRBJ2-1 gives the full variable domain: EAEVAQSPRYKITEKSQAVAFWCDPISGHATLYWYRQILGQGPELLVQFQDESVVDDSQLPKDRFSAERLKGVDSTLKIQPAELGDSAMYLCASSLRPPQQFFGPGTRLTVL.

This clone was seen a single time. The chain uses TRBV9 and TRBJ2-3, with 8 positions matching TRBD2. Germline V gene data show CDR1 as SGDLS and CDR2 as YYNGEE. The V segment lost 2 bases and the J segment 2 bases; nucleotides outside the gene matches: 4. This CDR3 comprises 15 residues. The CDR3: CASSVFSGDTDTQYF. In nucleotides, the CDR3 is TGTGCCAGCAGCGTCTTTAGCGGGGACACAGATACGCAGTATTTT.

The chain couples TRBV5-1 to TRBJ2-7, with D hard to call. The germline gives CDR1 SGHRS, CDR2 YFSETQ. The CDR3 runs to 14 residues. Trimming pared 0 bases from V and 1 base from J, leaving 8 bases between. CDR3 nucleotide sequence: TGCGCCAGCAGCTTGGTGAGCACGTCCTACGAGCAGTACTTC. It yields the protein CASSLVSTSYEQYF.

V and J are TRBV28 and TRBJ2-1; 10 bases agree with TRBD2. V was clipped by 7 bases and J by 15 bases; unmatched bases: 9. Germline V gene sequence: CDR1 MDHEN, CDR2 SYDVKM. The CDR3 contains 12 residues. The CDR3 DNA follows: TGTGCCAGCACCACCGGACTAGCGGAGGGGTTCTTC. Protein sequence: CASTTGLAEGFF.

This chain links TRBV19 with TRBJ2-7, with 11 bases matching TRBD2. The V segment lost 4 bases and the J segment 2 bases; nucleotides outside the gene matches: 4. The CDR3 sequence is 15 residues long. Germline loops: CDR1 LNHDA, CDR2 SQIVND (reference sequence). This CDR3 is CASSRGLADTYEQYF. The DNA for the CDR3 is TGTGCCAGTAGTAGGGGACTAGCGGATACCTACGAGCAGTACTTC.

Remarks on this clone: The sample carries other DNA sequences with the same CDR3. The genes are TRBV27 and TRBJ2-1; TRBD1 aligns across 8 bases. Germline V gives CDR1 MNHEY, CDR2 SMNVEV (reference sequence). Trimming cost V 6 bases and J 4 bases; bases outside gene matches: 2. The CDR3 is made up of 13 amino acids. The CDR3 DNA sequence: TGTGCCAGCAGACGGGACAGGTACAATGAGCAGTTCTTC. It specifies CASRRDRYNEQFF.

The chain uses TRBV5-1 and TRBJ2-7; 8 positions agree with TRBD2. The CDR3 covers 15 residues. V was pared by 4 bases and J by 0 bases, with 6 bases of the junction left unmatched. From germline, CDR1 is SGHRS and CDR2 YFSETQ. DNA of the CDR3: TGCGCCAGCAGCCGTAGCGGGGATAGCTCCTACGAGCAGTACTTC. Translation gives CASSRSGDSSYEQYF. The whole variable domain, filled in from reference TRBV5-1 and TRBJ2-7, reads KAGVTQTPRYLIKTRGQQVTLSCSPISGHRSVSWYQQTPGQGLQFLFEYFSETQRNKGNFPGRFSGRQFSNSRSEMNVSTLELGDSALYLCASSRSGDSSYEQYFGPGTRLTVT.

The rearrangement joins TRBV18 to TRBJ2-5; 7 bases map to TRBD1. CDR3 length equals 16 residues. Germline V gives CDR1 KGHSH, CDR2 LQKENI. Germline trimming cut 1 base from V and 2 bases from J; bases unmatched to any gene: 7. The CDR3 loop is CASSPQSRGLQETQYF. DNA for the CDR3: TGTGCCAGCTCACCACAGAGCAGGGGGTTGCAAGAGACCCAGTACTTC.

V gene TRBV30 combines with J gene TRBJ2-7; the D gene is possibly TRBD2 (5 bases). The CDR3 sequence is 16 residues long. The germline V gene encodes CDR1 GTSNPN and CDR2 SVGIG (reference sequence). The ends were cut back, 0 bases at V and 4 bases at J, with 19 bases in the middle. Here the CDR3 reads CAWSVLRVGPFYEQYF. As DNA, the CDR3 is TGTGCCTGGAGTGTACTGCGGGTAGGACCTTTTTACGAGCAGTACTTC.

CDR3 sequence: CASSYETRSEAFF. The CDR3 DNA reads as TGTGCCAGCAGTTACGAGACACGGAGTGAAGCTTTCTTT. The chain has TRBV6-6 and TRBJ1-1; no clear D gene. V was shortened by 2 bases and J by 7 bases, with 11 bases between the two germline ends. Germline-derived CDR1 and CDR2 are MNHNY and SVGAGI (reference sequence). This CDR3 is 13 amino acids long.

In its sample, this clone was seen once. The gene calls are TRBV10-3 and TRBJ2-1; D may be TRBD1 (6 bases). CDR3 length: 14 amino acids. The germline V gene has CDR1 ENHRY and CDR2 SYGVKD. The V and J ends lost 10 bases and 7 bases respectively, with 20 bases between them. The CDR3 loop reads CATWDHQGINEQFF. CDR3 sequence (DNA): TGTGCCACCTGGGACCATCAGGGGATAAATGAGCAGTTCTTC.